This is a list of T cell receptor beta chains from one sample in a study of early T cells in non-severe SARS-CoV-2 infection. TCRdb ran MiXCR on the 5' RACE reads and lists one entry per CDR3 protein. Among about 61,000 distinct CDR3 sequences, 10% to 12% were seen once, and the ten largest hold 1.5% to 2%. Sequencing was done on a sample of whole blood. The receptors stem from an adult who was a healthcare worker with PCR-confirmed SARS-CoV-2 infection or an uninfected control (not recorded which). CDR3s include the opening cysteine and the closing phenylalanine or tryptophan. Fields, in order: D gene, V gene, clone size, J gene, CDR3 protein, CDR3 DNA. A D gene is named only where the DNA matches it firmly. Not all rows give a size; the values are once, few, many and, for expanded clones, a class.

D: TRBD2; V: TRBV6-6; size: NA; J: TRBJ2-6; CDR3: CASRERGGFSGANVLTF; DNA: TGTGCCAGCAGAGAGCGGGGAGGTTTCTCTGGGGCCAACGTCCTGACTTTC
D: NA; V: TRBV20-1; size: many; J: TRBJ2-7; CDR3: CSASVGVEQYF; DNA: TGCAGTGCCTCAGTCGGGGTTGAGCAGTACTTC
D: NA; V: TRBV7-9; size: many; J: TRBJ1-2; CDR3: CASTPLGSDFTYGYTF; DNA: TGTGCCAGCACCCCCCTCGGGTCAGATTTCACCTATGGCTACACCTTC
D: NA; V: TRBV20-1; size: NA; J: TRBJ1-1; CDR3: CSASRTVNTEAFF; DNA: TGCAGTGCTAGCCGGACAGTAAACACTGAAGCTTTCTTT
D: NA; V: TRBV12-5; size: NA; J: TRBJ2-3; CDR3: CASGLVLGARGRTDTQYF; DNA: TGTGCTAGTGGTTTGGTACTCGGGGCCCGGGGCCGCACAGATACGCAGTATTTT
D: NA; V: TRBV20-1; size: many; J: TRBJ1-2; CDR3: CSARLSGTNYGYTF; DNA: TGCAGTGCTAGATTAAGTGGCACTAACTATGGCTACACCTTC
D: NA; V: TRBV2; size: NA; J: TRBJ1-2; CDR3: CASRGGAHTF; DNA: TGTGCCAGCAGGGGGGGAGCCCACACCTTC
D: NA; V: TRBV7-2; size: many; J: TRBJ2-1; CDR3: CASSPTGGAYNEQFF; DNA: TGTGCCAGCAGCCCGACAGGAGGGGCCTACAATGAGCAGTTCTTC
D: TRBD2; V: TRBV6-1; size: many; J: TRBJ2-3; CDR3: CASSNGGGARDTQYF; DNA: TGTGCCAGCAGTAACGGCGGGGGGGCGAGAGATACGCAGTATTTT
D: TRBD1; V: TRBV7-9; size: many; J: TRBJ1-4; CDR3: CASSPRQGPEHEKLFF; DNA: TGTGCCAGCAGCCCGAGACAGGGCCCCGAGCATGAAAAACTGTTTTTT
D: NA; V: TRBV29-1; size: NA; J: TRBJ2-3; CDR3: CSVEDTRGTDTQYF; DNA: TGCAGCGTTGAAGATACCCGTGGCACAGATACGCAGTATTTT
D: NA; V: TRBV7-9; size: few; J: TRBJ1-2; CDR3: CASSPPDLLDGYTF; DNA: TGTGCCAGCAGCCCCCCGGACCTACTTGATGGCTACACCTTC
D: NA; V: TRBV4-3; size: NA; J: TRBJ2-7; CDR3: CASSQAPGGRSSYEQYF; DNA: TGCGCCAGCAGCCAAGCTCCAGGGGGGAGGAGCTCCTACGAGCAGTACTTC
D: TRBD1; V: TRBV9; size: few; J: TRBJ2-1; CDR3: CASSVGRGRNEQFF; DNA: TGTGCCAGCAGCGTGGGAAGGGGGCGGAATGAGCAGTTCTTC
D: TRBD1; V: TRBV7-6; size: many; J: TRBJ2-3; CDR3: CASSLGQTRTDTQYF; DNA: TGTGCCAGCAGCTTGGGACAGACGCGCACAGATACGCAGTATTTT
D: NA; V: TRBV15; size: NA; J: TRBJ2-3; CDR3: CATSKGYGTDTQYF; DNA: TGTGCCACCAGCAAAGGATATGGGACAGATACGCAGTATTTT
D: TRBD2; V: TRBV2; size: NA; J: TRBJ2-7; CDR3: CASSLAAYEQYF; DNA: TGTGCCAGCAGCCTAGCGGCCTACGAGCAGTACTTC
D: TRBD1; V: TRBV4-3; size: few; J: TRBJ1-2; CDR3: CASSQDPRTGSNYGYTF; DNA: TGCGCCAGCAGCCAAGACCCAAGGACAGGGAGTAACTATGGCTACACCTTC
D: TRBD2; V: TRBV29-1; size: few; J: TRBJ2-3; CDR3: CSVGTSGGTDTQYF; DNA: TGCAGCGTTGGGACTAGCGGGGGTACAGATACGCAGTATTTT
D: NA; V: TRBV6-2/TRBV6-3; size: many; J: TRBJ1-6; CDR3: CASRPTQGSAFSPLHF; DNA: TGTGCCAGCAGGCCAACACAGGGTTCGGCTTTTTCACCCCTCCACTTT
D: TRBD1; V: TRBV27; size: many; J: TRBJ1-1; CDR3: CASSGRTGLEAFF; DNA: TGTGCCAGCAGTGGCAGGACAGGACTTGAAGCTTTCTTT
D: NA; V: TRBV20-1; size: few; J: TRBJ1-5; CDR3: CSARETGGLNQPQHF; DNA: TGCAGTGCTAGAGAAACGGGGGGACTAAATCAGCCCCAGCATTTT
D: NA; V: TRBV27; size: few; J: TRBJ1-2; CDR3: CASSFSAIVGYTF; DNA: TGTGCCAGCAGTTTCAGTGCCATCGTTGGCTACACCTTC
D: NA; V: TRBV10-3; size: many; J: TRBJ2-1; CDR3: CAITGQYNEQFF; DNA: TGTGCCATCACCGGACAGTACAATGAGCAGTTCTTC
D: NA; V: TRBV12-3/TRBV12-4; size: many; J: TRBJ2-5; CDR3: CASSTPSAEETQYF; DNA: TGTGCCAGCAGTACACCTAGCGCAGAAGAGACCCAGTACTTC
D: NA; V: TRBV6-2/TRBV6-3; size: medium-sized; J: TRBJ1-1; CDR3: CASSVGNTEAFF; DNA: TGTGCCAGCAGCGTCGGGAACACTGAAGCTTTCTTT
D: NA; V: TRBV7-2; size: many; J: TRBJ1-1; CDR3: CASSFSLRDGAFF; DNA: TGTGCCAGCAGCTTTTCCCTCCGGGATGGAGCTTTCTTT
D: NA; V: TRBV7-6; size: many; J: TRBJ2-5; CDR3: CASSFLGETQYF; DNA: TGTGCCAGCAGCTTTTTGGGAGAGACCCAGTACTTC
D: NA; V: TRBV6-5; size: NA; J: TRBJ1-6; CDR3: CASSSVDSPLHF; DNA: TGTGCCAGCAGTTCCGTTGATTCACCCCTCCACTTT
D: NA; V: TRBV20-1; size: NA; J: TRBJ2-5; CDR3: CSARGVLRQSETQYF; DNA: TGCAGTGCTAGAGGTGTACTTCGACAGTCAGAGACCCAGTACTTC
D: TRBD2; V: TRBV20-1; size: NA; J: TRBJ2-1; CDR3: CSAFHQGLPHNEQFF; DNA: TGCAGTGCTTTCCACCAGGGACTACCTCACAATGAGCAGTTCTTC
D: NA; V: TRBV29-1; size: NA; J: TRBJ2-3; CDR3: CSVLGSTDTQYF; DNA: TGCAGCGTCCTCGGCAGCACAGATACGCAGTATTTT
D: TRBD2; V: TRBV20-1; size: many; J: TRBJ2-2; CDR3: CSARGSSGATGELFF; DNA: TGCAGTGCTAGGGGTTCTAGCGGGGCAACCGGGGAGCTGTTTTTT
D: NA; V: TRBV19; size: NA; J: TRBJ1-5; CDR3: CASNLHYSNQPQHF; DNA: TGTGCCAGTAACCTACACTATAGCAATCAGCCCCAGCATTTT
D: NA; V: TRBV15; size: many; J: TRBJ2-5; CDR3: CATSRDGQPQETQYF; DNA: TGTGCCACCAGCAGAGACGGGCAGCCCCAAGAGACCCAGTACTTC
D: NA; V: TRBV7-2; size: few; J: TRBJ2-3; CDR3: CASSLEGVADTQYF; DNA: TGTGCCAGCAGCTTAGAAGGGGTAGCAGATACGCAGTATTTT
D: TRBD1; V: TRBV20-1; size: few; J: TRBJ1-1; CDR3: CSASSVTGGVNAEAFF; DNA: TGCAGTGCTAGTTCGGTGACAGGGGGCGTTAACGCTGAAGCTTTCTTT
D: NA; V: TRBV29-1; size: NA; J: TRBJ2-5; CDR3: CSDGGAGETQYF; DNA: TGCAGCGATGGGGGAGCAGGGGAGACCCAGTACTTC
D: NA; V: TRBV2; size: few; J: TRBJ2-1; CDR3: CASSAGPSAYNEQFF; DNA: TGTGCCAGCAGCGCAGGTCCATCTGCCTACAATGAGCAGTTCTTC
D: NA; V: TRBV6-5; size: few; J: TRBJ2-1; CDR3: CASSYSGPLTGGSYNEQFF; DNA: TGTGCCAGCAGTTACTCCGGCCCCTTGACAGGAGGCTCCTACAATGAGCAGTTCTTC
D: NA; V: TRBV29-1; size: medium-sized; J: TRBJ2-2; CDR3: CSVGEGANTGELFF; DNA: TGCAGCGTTGGAGAGGGGGCGAACACCGGGGAGCTGTTTTTT
D: NA; V: TRBV5-5; size: many; J: TRBJ2-1; CDR3: CASSFGPENEQFF; DNA: TGTGCCAGCAGCTTCGGTCCGGAGAATGAGCAGTTCTTC
D: NA; V: TRBV12-5; size: many; J: TRBJ2-7; CDR3: CASGPLREQYF; DNA: TGTGCTAGTGGCCCCCTGCGAGAGCAGTACTTC
D: TRBD1; V: TRBV30; size: few; J: TRBJ2-7; CDR3: CAWSIAGTGGGEQYF; DNA: TGTGCCTGGAGTATCGCCGGGACAGGGGGCGGTGAGCAGTACTTC
D: NA; V: TRBV6-6; size: many; J: TRBJ2-1; CDR3: CASRAGAYNEQFF; DNA: TGTGCCAGCAGGGCGGGGGCGTACAATGAGCAGTTCTTC
D: TRBD2; V: TRBV11-2; size: many; J: TRBJ2-3; CDR3: CASSQLAGYTDTQYF; DNA: TGTGCCAGCAGTCAACTAGCGGGTTACACAGATACGCAGTATTTT
D: NA; V: TRBV6-7; size: many; J: TRBJ1-3; CDR3: CASKPGRYFSGNTIYF; DNA: TGTGCCAGCAAGCCAGGACGGTATTTCTCTGGAAACACCATATATTTT
D: NA; V: TRBV12-5; size: NA; J: TRBJ2-3; CDR3: CASGSWTDITDTQYF; DNA: TGTGCTAGTGGTTCGTGGACAGACATCACAGATACGCAGTATTTT
D: NA; V: TRBV29-1; size: NA; J: TRBJ1-1; CDR3: CSVGRRDTEAFF; DNA: TGCAGCGTCGGACGGCGGGACACTGAAGCTTTCTTT
D: TRBD2; V: TRBV5-1; size: many; J: TRBJ2-1; CDR3: CASSWGLAGGYNEQFF; DNA: TGCGCCAGCAGCTGGGGACTAGCGGGGGGATACAATGAGCAGTTCTTC
D: NA; V: TRBV12-3/TRBV12-4; size: many; J: TRBJ1-4; CDR3: CASSQRQYGEKLFF; DNA: TGTGCCAGCAGTCAACGACAGTACGGCGAAAAACTGTTTTTT
D: NA; V: TRBV29-1; size: NA; J: TRBJ1-2; CDR3: CSVLLNYGYTF; DNA: TGCAGCGTCCTACTTAACTATGGCTACACCTTC
D: TRBD1; V: TRBV5-1; size: many; J: TRBJ2-1; CDR3: CASSPGQHSYNEQFF; DNA: TGCGCCAGCAGCCCGGGACAGCACTCCTACAATGAGCAGTTCTTC
D: NA; V: TRBV18; size: many; J: TRBJ2-7; CDR3: CASSGGTAHYEQYF; DNA: TGTGCCAGCTCAGGCGGGACAGCCCACTACGAGCAGTACTTC
D: NA; V: TRBV3-1; size: many; J: TRBJ1-6; CDR3: CASSPSRGNSPLHF; DNA: TGTGCCAGCAGCCCCTCCCGGGGCAATTCACCCCTCCACTTT
D: NA; V: TRBV4-1; size: many; J: TRBJ1-2; CDR3: CASSPPVEVLYGYTF; DNA: TGCGCCAGCAGCCCCCCGGTAGAGGTTCTATATGGCTACACCTTC
D: NA; V: TRBV10-3; size: NA; J: TRBJ2-7; CDR3: CAIGRLSYEQYF; DNA: TGTGCCATCGGACGGCTCTCCTACGAGCAGTACTTC